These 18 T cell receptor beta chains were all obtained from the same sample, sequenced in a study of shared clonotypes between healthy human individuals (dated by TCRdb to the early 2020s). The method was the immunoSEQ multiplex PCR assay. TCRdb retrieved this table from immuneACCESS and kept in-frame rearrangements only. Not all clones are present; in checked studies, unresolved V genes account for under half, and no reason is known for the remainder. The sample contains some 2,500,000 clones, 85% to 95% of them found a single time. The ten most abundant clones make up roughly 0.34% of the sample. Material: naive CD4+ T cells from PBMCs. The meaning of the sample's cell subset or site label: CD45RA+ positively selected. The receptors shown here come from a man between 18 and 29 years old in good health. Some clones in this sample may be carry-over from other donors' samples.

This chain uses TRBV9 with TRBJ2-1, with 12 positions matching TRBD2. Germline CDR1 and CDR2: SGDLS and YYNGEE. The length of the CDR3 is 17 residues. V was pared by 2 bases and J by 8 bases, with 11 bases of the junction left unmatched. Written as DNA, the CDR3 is TGTGCCAGCAGCGTCCTACCAATGACTAGCGGGAGCGATGAGCAGTTCTTC. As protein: CASSVLPMTSGSDEQFF.

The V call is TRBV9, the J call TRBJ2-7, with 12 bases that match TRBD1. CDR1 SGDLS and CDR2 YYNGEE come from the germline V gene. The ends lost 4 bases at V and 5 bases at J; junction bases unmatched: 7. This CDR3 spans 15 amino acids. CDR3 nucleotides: TGTGCCAGCAGCCCGAGGGGACAGGGGGCGGACGAGCAGTACTTC. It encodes CASSPRGQGADEQYF.

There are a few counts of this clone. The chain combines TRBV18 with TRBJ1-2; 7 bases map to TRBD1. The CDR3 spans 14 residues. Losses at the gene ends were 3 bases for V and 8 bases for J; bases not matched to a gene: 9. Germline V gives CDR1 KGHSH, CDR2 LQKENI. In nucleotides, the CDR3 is TGTGCCAGCTCACCTTCCCAGGGGGGCCAAGGCTACACCTTC. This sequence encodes CASSPSQGGQGYTF.

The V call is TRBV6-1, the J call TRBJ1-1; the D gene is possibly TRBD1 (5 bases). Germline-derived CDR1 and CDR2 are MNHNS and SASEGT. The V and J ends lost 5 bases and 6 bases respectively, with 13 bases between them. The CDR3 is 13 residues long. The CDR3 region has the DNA TGTGCCAGCAGTCTCTCCCGGGGGTCTGAAGCTTTCTTT. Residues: CASSLSRGSEAFF.

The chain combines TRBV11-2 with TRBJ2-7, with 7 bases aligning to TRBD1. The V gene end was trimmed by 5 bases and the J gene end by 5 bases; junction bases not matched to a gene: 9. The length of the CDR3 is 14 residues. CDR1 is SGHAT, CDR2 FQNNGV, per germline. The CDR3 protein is CASSLSDRVDEQYF. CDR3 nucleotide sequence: TGTGCCAGCAGCCTATCCGACAGGGTCGACGAGCAGTACTTC.

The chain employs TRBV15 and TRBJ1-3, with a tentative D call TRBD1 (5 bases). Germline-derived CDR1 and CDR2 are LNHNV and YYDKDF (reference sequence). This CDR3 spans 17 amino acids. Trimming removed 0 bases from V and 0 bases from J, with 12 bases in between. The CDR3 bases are TGTGCCACCAGCAGAGATTTTCAGGGATACTCTGGAAACACCATATATTTT. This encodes CATSRDFQGYSGNTIYF.

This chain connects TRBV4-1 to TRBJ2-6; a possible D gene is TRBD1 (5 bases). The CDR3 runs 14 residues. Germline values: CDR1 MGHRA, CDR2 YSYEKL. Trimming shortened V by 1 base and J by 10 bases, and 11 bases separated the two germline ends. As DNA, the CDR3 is TGCGCCAGCAGCCAAGGGCAGGGCTCAAACGTCCTGACTTTC. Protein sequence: CASSQGQGSNVLTF.

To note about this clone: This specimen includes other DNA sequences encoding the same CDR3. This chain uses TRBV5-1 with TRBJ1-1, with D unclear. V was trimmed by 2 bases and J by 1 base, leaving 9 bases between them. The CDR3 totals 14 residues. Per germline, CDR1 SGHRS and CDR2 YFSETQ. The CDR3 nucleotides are TGCGCCAGCAGCTTAGGACGGACGAACACTGAAGCTTTCTTT. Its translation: CASSLGRTNTEAFF.

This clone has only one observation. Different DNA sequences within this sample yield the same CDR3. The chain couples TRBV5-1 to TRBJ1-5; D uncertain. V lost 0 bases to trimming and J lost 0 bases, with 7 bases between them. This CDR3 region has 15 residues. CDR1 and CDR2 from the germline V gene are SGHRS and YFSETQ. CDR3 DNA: TGCGCCAGCAGCTTGGAAGGCCATAGCAATCAGCCCCAGCATTTT. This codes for CASSLEGHSNQPQHF.

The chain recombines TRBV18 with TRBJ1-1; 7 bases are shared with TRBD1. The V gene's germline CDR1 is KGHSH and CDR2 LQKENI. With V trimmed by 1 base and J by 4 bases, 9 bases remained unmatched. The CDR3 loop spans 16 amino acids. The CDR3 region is CASSPQWTGLRTEAFF. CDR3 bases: TGTGCCAGCTCACCACAGTGGACAGGCCTTCGCACTGAAGCTTTCTTT.

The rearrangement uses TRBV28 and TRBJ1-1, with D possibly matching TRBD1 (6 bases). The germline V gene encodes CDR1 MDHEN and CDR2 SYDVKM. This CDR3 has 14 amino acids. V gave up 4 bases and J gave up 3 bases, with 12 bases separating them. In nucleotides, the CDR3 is TGTGCCAGCAGTTCTGGGACATCTTACACTGAAGCTTTCTTT. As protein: CASSSGTSYTEAFF.

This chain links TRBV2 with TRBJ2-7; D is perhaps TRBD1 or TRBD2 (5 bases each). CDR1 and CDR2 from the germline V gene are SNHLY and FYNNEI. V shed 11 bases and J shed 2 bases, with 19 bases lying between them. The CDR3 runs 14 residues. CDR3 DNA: TGTGCCCATGGGGGTCGGGGCCAGGCCTACGAGCAGTACTTC. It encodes CAHGGRGQAYEQYF.

The CDR3 DNA follows: TGTGCCAGCAGCTTAAGTAGCGGGCTTAGCACAGATACGCAGTATTTT. This encodes CASSLSSGLSTDTQYF. This chain joins TRBV7-3 and TRBJ2-3, with 7 bases fitting TRBD2. The V segment lost 1 base and the J segment 0 bases; nucleotides outside the gene matches: 4. Germline CDR1 reads SGHTA; CDR2 reads FQGTGA. The CDR3 has 16 amino acids.

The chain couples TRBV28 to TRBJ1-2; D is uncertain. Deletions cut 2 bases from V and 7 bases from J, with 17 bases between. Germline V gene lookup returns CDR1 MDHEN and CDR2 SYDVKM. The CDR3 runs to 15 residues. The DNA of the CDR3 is TGTGCCAGCAGTTTAGTGCTCCCGCCCAAGTCTGGCTACACCTTC. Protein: CASSLVLPPKSGYTF.

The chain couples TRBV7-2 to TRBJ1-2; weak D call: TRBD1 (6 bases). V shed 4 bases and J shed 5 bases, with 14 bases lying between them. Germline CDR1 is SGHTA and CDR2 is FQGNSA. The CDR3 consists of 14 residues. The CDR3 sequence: CASSSRQVSYGYTF. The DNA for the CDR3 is TGTGCCAGCAGCTCTAGACAGGTGTCGTATGGCTACACCTTC.

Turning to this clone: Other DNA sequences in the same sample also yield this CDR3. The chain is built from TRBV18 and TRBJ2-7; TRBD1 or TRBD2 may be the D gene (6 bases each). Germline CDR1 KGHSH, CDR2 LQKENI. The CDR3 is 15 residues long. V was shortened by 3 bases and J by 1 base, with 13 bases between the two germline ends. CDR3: CASSPRTGASYEQYF. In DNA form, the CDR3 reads TGTGCCAGCTCACCTAGGACGGGGGCATCCTACGAGCAGTACTTC.

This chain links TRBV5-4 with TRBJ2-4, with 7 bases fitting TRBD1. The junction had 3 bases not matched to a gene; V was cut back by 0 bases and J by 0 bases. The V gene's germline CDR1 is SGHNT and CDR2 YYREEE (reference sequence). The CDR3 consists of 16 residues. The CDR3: CASSLGTGLAKNIQYF. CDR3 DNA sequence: TGTGCCAGCAGCTTGGGGACAGGTCTAGCCAAAAACATTCAGTACTTC.

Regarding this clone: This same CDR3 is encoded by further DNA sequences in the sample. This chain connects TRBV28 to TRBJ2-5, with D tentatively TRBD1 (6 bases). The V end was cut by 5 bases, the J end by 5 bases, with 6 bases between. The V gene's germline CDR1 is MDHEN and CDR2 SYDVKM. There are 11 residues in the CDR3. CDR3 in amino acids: CASSRGETQYF. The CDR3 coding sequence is TGTGCCAGCAGTAGGGGGGAGACCCAGTACTTC.